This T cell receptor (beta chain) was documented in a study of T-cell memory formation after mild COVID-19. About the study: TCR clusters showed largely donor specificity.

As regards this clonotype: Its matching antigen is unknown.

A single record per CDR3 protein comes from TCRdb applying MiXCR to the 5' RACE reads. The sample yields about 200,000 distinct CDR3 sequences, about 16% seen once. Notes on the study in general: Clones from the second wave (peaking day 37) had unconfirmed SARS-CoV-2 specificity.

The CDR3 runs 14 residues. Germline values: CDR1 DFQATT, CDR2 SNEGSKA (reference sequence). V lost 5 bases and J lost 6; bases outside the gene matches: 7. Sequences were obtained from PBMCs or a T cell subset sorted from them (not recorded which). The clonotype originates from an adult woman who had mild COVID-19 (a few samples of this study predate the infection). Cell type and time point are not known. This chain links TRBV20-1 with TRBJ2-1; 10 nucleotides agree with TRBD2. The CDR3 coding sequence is TGCAGTGCTCCTAGCGGGAGAAAGCCCAATGAGCAGTTCTTC. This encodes CSAPSGRKPNEQFF.